The following is a T cell receptor (beta chain) sequence with its context. No antigen is known for it. No clone much larger than this one lies a single base away; base qualities are absent. Libraries were prepared through the immunoSEQ multiplex PCR assay. TCRdb retrieved this table from immuneACCESS and kept in-frame rearrangements only. Not all clones are present; in checked studies, unresolved V genes account for under half, and no reason is known for the remainder. The sample table lists about 8,600 clones, about 79% of them with a count of one. The ten largest clones add up to around 8.5% of the sample. There are 16 amino acids in the CDR3, from cysteine to phenylalanine inclusive. Solely the CDR3 DNA is kept, with 48 bases framed from the first base. Taken from the germline V gene (reference sequence), the CDR1 and CDR2 loops are LNHDA and SQIVND. A distance of 14 bases separates the germline ends of V and J, which lose 5 bases and 0 bases respectively.

This specimen belongs to a study of chemoradiotherapy in HPV16-positive cancers (dated by TCRdb to between 2021 and 2023). At the level of the whole study: Using functional T-cell assays on cells from two HPV16-positive patients, the researchers defined candidate HPV-specific T-cell clones and common TCR motifs. The candidate HPV-specific TCRs and motifs were then tracked in TCR repertoires from some 86 patients with HPV-related cancers. The study asked whether T-cell immunity to the HPV oncoproteins E6 and E7 changes during chemoradiotherapy and whether this immunity affects survival.

Repertoires were sampled multiple times during chemoradiotherapy, which allowed clonal expansion in the tumor microenvironment to be followed. Study-level results and caveats: Only a couple of HPV16-positive patients were used to derive the functional definition of HPV-specific T cells, and the survival association was reported for HPV16-positive patients. In HPV16-positive patients, expansion of HPV-responsive T cells during chemoradiotherapy was found to be associated with improved recurrence-free survival. Expansion of candidate HPV-specific clones and E7-related TCR motifs was observed in the tumor microenvironment during treatment, whereas no such expansion was observed for non-HPV-specific T cells.

Sampling was carried out from a patient who underwent chemoradiotherapy. The sequence is built from TRBV19 and TRBJ1-5; the D gene identity is not certain. This clonotype was obtained from a human donor with HPV-associated anogenital cancer. The nucleotides are TGTGCCAGTAGTGCTGGGATAGGCCATAGCAATCAGCCCCAGCATTTT. Translation gives CASSAGIGHSNQPQHF.